The rows below give T cell receptor beta chains drawn from one sample of a study of blood T cell repertoires in COVID-19. Produced via immunoSEQ multiplex PCR; TCRdb's table is partial and in-frame only. Of about 110,000 clones in the sample, less than 85% were seen once. Sequenced sample: peripheral blood. All receptors come from a woman aged 55-69 years with acute or convalescent COVID-19. Each CDR3 is given with its conserved first and last residue. D genes are given only for firm matches. Size tells how often a clone was seen (once, few, many) or the class of an expanded clone, and some rows leave it out.

TGTGCCAGCAGCTTAGCGTTAGCCGGCGGTGAAGCTTTCTTT	CASSLALAGGEAFF	-	TRBJ1-1	TRBV7-9	-
TGTGCCACCAGTGAAGCGCAGGGGCGTAAGGAGGGCTACACCTTC	CATSEAQGRKEGYTF	-	TRBJ1-2	TRBV24-1	few
TGTGCCAGCAGCCGCCGTCCCGGGACAGGCCCCCACGGGGAGCTGTTTTTT	CASSRRPGTGPHGELFF	TRBD1	TRBJ2-2	TRBV14	-
TGTGCCAGTAGTACGCGGGACGGATCGAATGAAAAACTGTTTTTT	CASSTRDGSNEKLFF	-	TRBJ1-4	TRBV19	-
TGTGCCAGCAGTCCTACTAAAACAGGGGGCTATGGCTACACCTTC	CASSPTKTGGYGYTF	TRBD1	TRBJ1-2	TRBV6-6	-
TGTGCCACCAGTGATCCGACAGGGGAATTTGGTGGCTACACCTTC	CATSDPTGEFGGYTF	TRBD1	TRBJ1-2	TRBV24-1	-
TGCGCCAGCAGCCACTCAGGGGGAACCTATGGCTACACCTTC	CASSHSGGTYGYTF	TRBD1	TRBJ1-2	TRBV4-1	-
TGTGCCAGCAGTCGCTCCGGAGGAGAGACTGAAGCTTTCTTT	CASSRSGGETEAFF	-	TRBJ1-1	TRBV6-2/TRBV6-3	-
TGTGCCAGCAGTTTGACGCGGACAGATACGCAGTATTTT	CASSLTRTDTQYF	-	TRBJ2-3	TRBV12-3/TRBV12-4	-
TGCGCCAGCAGCTTGGGCGGACAGTCCTACTCTGGAAACACCATATATTTT	CASSLGGQSYSGNTIYF	-	TRBJ1-3	TRBV5-1	-
TGTGCCAGCAGTTATGGGACAGGGGGCGTATATGGCTACACCTTC	CASSYGTGGVYGYTF	TRBD1	TRBJ1-2	TRBV6-2/TRBV6-3	-
TGTGCCAGCACCGAGGGCTCCTATAATTCACCCCTCCACTTT	CASTEGSYNSPLHF	-	TRBJ1-6	TRBV5-6	-
TGCGCCAGCAGCTTGCGCCAGGGGGCCAAGAATGAAAAACTGTTTTTT	CASSLRQGAKNEKLFF	TRBD1	TRBJ1-4	TRBV5-5	-
TGTGCCACCGTAGGGACTTTGAACACTGAAGCTTTCTTT	CATVGTLNTEAFF	-	TRBJ1-1	TRBV6-5	-
TGTGCCACCAGTGATCACTTACGAGGCAATGAGCAGTTCTTC	CATSDHLRGNEQFF	-	TRBJ2-1	TRBV24-1	-
TGTGCCAGCAGCCCCAATGTTGAAGCTTTCTTT	CASSPNVEAFF	-	TRBJ1-1	TRBV7-9	once
TGTGCCTGGAGTGTCAGCGGGGTCGGGCAGACCCAGTACTTC	CAWSVSGVGQTQYF	TRBD2	TRBJ2-5	TRBV30	-
TGCGCCAGCAGCTTCAGGGGTGAGCACACTGAAGCTTTCTTT	CASSFRGEHTEAFF	-	TRBJ1-1	TRBV5-1	-
TGTGCCATCAGTGAAAGCCCGACTAGCGGGAGGAACGAGCAGTACTTC	CAISESPTSGRNEQYF	TRBD2	TRBJ2-7	TRBV10-3	-
TGCGCCAGCAGCCAAGAAAACTTGAGATACGAGCAGTACTTC	CASSQENLRYEQYF	-	TRBJ2-7	TRBV4-1	few
TGTGCCAGCAGCCGGGGGGGGACCCAGTACTTC	CASSRGGTQYF	TRBD2	TRBJ2-5	TRBV11-3	-
TGTGCCAGCAGCTTAGCCCACCGGGGGGTGAGATACAATGAGCAGTTCTTC	CASSLAHRGVRYNEQFF	TRBD2	TRBJ2-1	TRBV7-8	-
TGTGCCAGCAGCTTGGGACAGGGATTAGGCAGGGCTAATCAGCCCCAGCATTTT	CASSLGQGLGRANQPQHF	TRBD1	TRBJ1-5	TRBV5-8	few
TGCGCCAGCAGTGAGTCGACGGGGTTAGGAAGTGAGCAGTTCTTC	CASSESTGLGSEQFF	-	TRBJ2-1	TRBV10-1	-
TGTGCCAGCAGTTTATCAGGGGTTAATTCACCCCTCCACTTT	CASSLSGVNSPLHF	-	TRBJ1-6	TRBV28	-
TGTGCCAGCAGTACTGACAGAAGCAATCAGCCCCAGCATTTT	CASSTDRSNQPQHF	-	TRBJ1-5	TRBV2	-
TGTGCCAGTAGACGCGACGGGAGAGAAGAGACCCAGTACTTC	CASRRDGREETQYF	-	TRBJ2-5	TRBV19	-
TGTGCCAGCAGTTCGAGACTCCCGCCAGGGAGGGCTTTCTTT	CASSSRLPPGRAFF	-	TRBJ1-1	TRBV27	-
TGTGCCAGCAGCCAAGGCCGGGGGGACCAAGAGACCCAGTACTTC	CASSQGRGDQETQYF	TRBD2	TRBJ2-5	TRBV14	-
TGTGCCAGCAAAAGCGACACTGAAGCTTTCTTT	CASKSDTEAFF	-	TRBJ1-1	TRBV6-5	few
TGTGCCAGCAGTCCCGACCCCGCTCTGAGGTCCTACGAGCAGTACTTC	CASSPDPALRSYEQYF	-	TRBJ2-7	TRBV27	medium-sized
TGTGCCAGCACCGCGGGGGCAAGCAATCAGCCCCAGCATTTT	CASTAGASNQPQHF	-	TRBJ1-5	TRBV2	-
TGTGCCAGCAGGCTGGGACTGATGAACACTGAAGCTTTCTTT	CASRLGLMNTEAFF	-	TRBJ1-1	TRBV28	-
TGTGCCAGCAGCCGGGACAGGGGGGCTGGGAATCAGCCCCAGCATTTT	CASSRDRGAGNQPQHF	TRBD1	TRBJ1-5	TRBV28	-
TGTGCCAGCCACCCCGAGGCTGTGGGCTACACCTTC	CASHPEAVGYTF	-	TRBJ1-2	TRBV12-3/TRBV12-4	-
TGCGCCAGCAGCCAAGAGACTCTAGCATCCTCCTACAATGAGCAGTTCTTC	CASSQETLASSYNEQFF	-	TRBJ2-1	TRBV4-3	-
TGTGCCAGTAGTATAATTGGGAGCACTGAAGCTTTCTTT	CASSIIGSTEAFF	-	TRBJ1-1	TRBV19	-
TGTGCCAGTAGTATAGCGGGGAAGGATACGCAGTATTTT	CASSIAGKDTQYF	-	TRBJ2-3	TRBV19	few
TGTGCCAGCAGCTTACAGGAGGGAACCCTCCACTTT	CASSLQEGTLHF	-	TRBJ1-6	TRBV5-4	-
TGTGCCAGCAGTCGCGGACTTACCTACGAGCAGTACTTC	CASSRGLTYEQYF	-	TRBJ2-7	TRBV27	-
TGTGCCAGCAGCCAGACCACGGACAGAAGGTACTCACCCCTCCACTTT	CASSQTTDRRYSPLHF	-	TRBJ1-6	TRBV3-1/TRBV3-2	-
TGTGCCAGCAGTGATGGCAGGGCAAATGAAAAACTGTTTTTT	CASSDGRANEKLFF	-	TRBJ1-4	TRBV2	-
TGTGCCAGCAGAGACAGATCCTCTGGAAACACCATATATTTT	CASRDRSSGNTIYF	-	TRBJ1-3	TRBV6-5	-
TGTGCCAGCAGCTTAGGACGGACTCGGACTGAAGCTTTCTTT	CASSLGRTRTEAFF	-	TRBJ1-1	TRBV7-9	-